One and the same sample provided the 3 T cell receptor beta chains below, sequenced in a study of early T cells in non-severe SARS-CoV-2 infection. TCRdb independently ran MiXCR on the 5' RACE reads; one entry per CDR3 protein. This sample carries some 80,000 distinct CDR3 sequences, roughly 5.3% of them seen once, and the ten largest clones take approximately 7.4%. The source was whole blood, collected at baseline. All receptors derive from an adult who was a healthcare worker with PCR-confirmed SARS-CoV-2 infection or an uninfected control (not recorded which).

This clonotype came up many times. This rearrangement joins TRBV12-3 or TRBV12-4 to TRBJ1-3; D is unclear. The CDR3 runs 15 residues. The V gene lost 1 base and the J gene lost 2 bases, with 9 bases spanning the gap. This CDR3 reads CASSLVGGTGNTIYF. The CDR3 bases are TGTGCCAGCAGTTTAGTCGGCGGGACTGGAAACACCATATATTTT.

This clonotype was counted many times. The V and J genes are TRBV7-6 and TRBJ2-1; 9 bases are shared with TRBD2. Per the germline V gene, CDR1 is SGHVS and CDR2 is FNYEAQ. This CDR3 is built from 15 residues. V was clipped by 5 bases and J by 7 bases; unmatched bases: 9. The chain's CDR3 is CASSPIAGEGNEQFF. The CDR3 coding sequence is TGTGCCAGCAGCCCCATAGCGGGAGAGGGAAATGAGCAGTTCTTC.

The V call is TRBV3-1, the J call TRBJ2-7; D gene uncertain. The germline gives CDR1 LGHDT, CDR2 YNNKEL (reference sequence). The CDR3 extends over 15 amino acids. V lost 0 bases, J lost 0 bases, and 9 bases lay in between. The CDR3 here is CASSQELRSSYEQYF. DNA for the CDR3: TGTGCCAGCAGCCAAGAATTGCGGAGCTCCTACGAGCAGTACTTC.